This is a list of T cell receptor beta chains from one sample in a study of T cell changes during pregnancy in multiple sclerosis. Sequencing used immunoSEQ multiplex PCR; TCRdb keeps in-frame clones, though not all of them. The table shows 35,000 to 50,000 clones, with about 90% occurring only once. The sequencing used CD4+ T cells from peripheral blood mononuclear cells, collected in the third trimester of pregnancy. These receptors were obtained from a female donor in good health, enrolled as a control in a pregnancy study. Both conserved end residues are part of each CDR3. D genes are given only for firm matches. Clone size is given for some rows only: seen once, a few or many times, or a class if the clone is expanded.

v_call	d_call	clone_size	j_call	cdr3_nt	cdr3_aa
TRBV7-8	NA	NA	TRBJ1-6	TGTGCCAGCAGCTTATTGGGTAGAGGATCACCCCTCCACTTT	CASSLLGRGSPLHF
TRBV10-1	NA	NA	TRBJ2-5	TGCGCCAGCAGTTACGGAGTCCAAGAGACCCAGTACTTC	CASSYGVQETQYF
TRBV5-1	TRBD2	NA	TRBJ2-3	TGCGCCAGCAGCCCGGTATTCGGCGGGGGAACAGATACGCAGTATTTT	CASSPVFGGGTDTQYF
TRBV2	NA	NA	TRBJ2-3	TGTGCCAGCAGGGGCGACCAAACGAACACAGATACGCAGTATTTT	CASRGDQTNTDTQYF
TRBV6-1	NA	NA	TRBJ1-5	TGTGCCAGCAGTGAAGCGGTACAAACCATAGGGGTCCGTCAGCCCCAGCATTTT	CASSEAVQTIGVRQPQHF
TRBV6-1	NA	NA	TRBJ1-4	TGTGCCAGCAGTCGAGGGGAGGGAGGCGGTGAAAAACTGTTTTTT	CASSRGEGGGEKLFF
TRBV11-3	TRBD2	NA	TRBJ2-1	TGTGCCAGCAGCCCCGGGGGGGCTAGCGGGAGGGGATATGAGCAGTTCTTC	CASSPGGASGRGYEQFF
TRBV9	NA	once	TRBJ1-5	TGTGCCAGCAGCGTAGAGGGGAATCCCGTTCGTCAGCCCCAGCATTTT	CASSVEGNPVRQPQHF
TRBV25-1	NA	NA	TRBJ2-7	TGTGCCAGCAGTGTAAGTCGAGGGTCGGTTAGCAACGAGCAGTACTTC	CASSVSRGSVSNEQYF
TRBV6-1	NA	NA	TRBJ2-7	TGTGCCAGCTGTGGTGGCGGCAGTTCCTACGAGCAGTACTTC	CASCGGGSSYEQYF
TRBV14	NA	NA	TRBJ2-3	TGTGCCAGCAGCCAGTCTAGGAGGGTCACAGATACGCAGTATTTT	CASSQSRRVTDTQYF
TRBV28	TRBD2	NA	TRBJ2-1	TGTGCCAGCAGCCCCTTAGGGACTAGCGGGAGGAATGAGCAGTTCTTC	CASSPLGTSGRNEQFF
TRBV7-9	TRBD2	NA	TRBJ2-5	TGTGCCAGCAGCTTAGGTTTAGCGGGGGAGTACCAAGAGACCCAGTACTTC	CASSLGLAGEYQETQYF
TRBV18	TRBD2	NA	TRBJ2-5	TGTGCCAGCTCATCCCTAGCGGGGGAAGAGACCCAGTACTTC	CASSSLAGEETQYF
TRBV5-1	TRBD2	NA	TRBJ2-1	TGCGCCAGCAGCCCCATGGGGGGGAGGGCCGCTGAGCAGTTCTTC	CASSPMGGRAAEQFF
TRBV6-1	NA	NA	TRBJ1-5	TGTGCCAGCGGCAGGGAATTGCGGCAGCCCCAGCATTTT	CASGRELRQPQHF
TRBV11-2	TRBD2	once	TRBJ2-7	TGTGCCAGCAGCTTGACTAGCGGGGGTTACGAGCAGTACTTC	CASSLTSGGYEQYF
TRBV18	NA	once	TRBJ1-2	TGTGCCAGCTCACTCGACAGAGACTATGGCTACACCTTC	CASSLDRDYGYTF